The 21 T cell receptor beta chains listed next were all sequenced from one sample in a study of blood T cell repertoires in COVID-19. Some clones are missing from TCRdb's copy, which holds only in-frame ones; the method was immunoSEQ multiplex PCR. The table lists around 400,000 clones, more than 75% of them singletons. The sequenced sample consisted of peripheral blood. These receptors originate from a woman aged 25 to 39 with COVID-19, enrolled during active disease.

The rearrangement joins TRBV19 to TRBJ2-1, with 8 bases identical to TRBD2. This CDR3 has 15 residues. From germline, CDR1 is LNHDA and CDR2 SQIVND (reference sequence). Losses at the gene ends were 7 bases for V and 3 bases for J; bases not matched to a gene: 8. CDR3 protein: CASTPRGGSYNEQFF. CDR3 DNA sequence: TGTGCCAGTACCCCTCGGGGGGGCAGCTACAATGAGCAGTTCTTC. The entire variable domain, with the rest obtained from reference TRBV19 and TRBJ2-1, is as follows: DGGITQSPKYLFRKEGQNVTLSCEQNLNHDAMYWYRQDPGQGLRLIYYSQIVNDFQKGDIAEGYSVSREKKESFPLTVTSAQKNPTAFYLCASTPRGGSYNEQFFGPGTRLTVL.

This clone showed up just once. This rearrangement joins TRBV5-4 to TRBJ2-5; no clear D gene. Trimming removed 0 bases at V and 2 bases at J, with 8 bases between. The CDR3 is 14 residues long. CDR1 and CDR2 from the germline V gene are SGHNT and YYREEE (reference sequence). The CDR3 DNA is TGTGCCAGCAGCTTGGTAGACATACAAGAGACCCAGTACTTC. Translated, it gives CASSLVDIQETQYF.

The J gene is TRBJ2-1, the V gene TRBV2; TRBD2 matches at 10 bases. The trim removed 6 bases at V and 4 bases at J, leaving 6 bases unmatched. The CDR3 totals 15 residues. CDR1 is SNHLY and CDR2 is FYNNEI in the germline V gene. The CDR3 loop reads CASRPLAGAYNEQFF. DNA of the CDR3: TGTGCCAGCAGACCCCTAGCGGGGGCTTACAATGAGCAGTTCTTC.

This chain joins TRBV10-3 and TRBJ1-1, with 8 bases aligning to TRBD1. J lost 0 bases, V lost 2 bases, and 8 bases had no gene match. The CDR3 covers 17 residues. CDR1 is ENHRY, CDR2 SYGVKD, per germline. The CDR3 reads CAISEKGQVMMNTEAFF. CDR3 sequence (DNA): TGTGCCATCAGTGAGAAGGGACAGGTAATGATGAACACTGAAGCTTTCTTT.

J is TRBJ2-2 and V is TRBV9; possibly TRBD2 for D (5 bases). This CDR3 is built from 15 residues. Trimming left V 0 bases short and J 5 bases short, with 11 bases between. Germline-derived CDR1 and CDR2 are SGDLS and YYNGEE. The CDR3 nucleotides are TGTGCCAGCAGCGTAGGTAGCGTTGGGACCGGGGAGCTGTTTTTT. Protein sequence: CASSVGSVGTGELFF.

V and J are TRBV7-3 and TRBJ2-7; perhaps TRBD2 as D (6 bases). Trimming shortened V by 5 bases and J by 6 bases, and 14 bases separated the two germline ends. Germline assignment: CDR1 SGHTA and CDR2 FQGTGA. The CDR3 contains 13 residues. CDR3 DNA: TGTGCCAGCAGCCCAACGGGGACTGGCGAGCAGTACTTC. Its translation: CASSPTGTGEQYF. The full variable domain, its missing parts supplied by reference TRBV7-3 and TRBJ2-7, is GAGVSQTPSNKVTEKGKYVELRCDPISGHTALYWYRQSLGQGPEFLIYFQGTGAADDSGLPNDRFFAVRPEGSVSTLKIQRTERGDSAVYLCASSPTGTGEQYFGPGTRLTVT.

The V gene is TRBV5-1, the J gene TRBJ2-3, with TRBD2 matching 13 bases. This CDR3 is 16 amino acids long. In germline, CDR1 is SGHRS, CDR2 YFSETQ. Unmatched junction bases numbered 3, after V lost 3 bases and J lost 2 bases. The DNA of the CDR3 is TGCGCCAGCAGCTATGGGACTAGCGGGACCACAGATACGCAGTATTTT. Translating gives CASSYGTSGTTDTQYF.

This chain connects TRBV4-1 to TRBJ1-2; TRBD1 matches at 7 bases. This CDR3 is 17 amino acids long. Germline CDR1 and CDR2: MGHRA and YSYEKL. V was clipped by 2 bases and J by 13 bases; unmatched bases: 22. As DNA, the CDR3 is TGCGCCAGCAGCCAACCCCAAATTGGGGAACAGGGGCTACAACGCACCTTC. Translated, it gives CASSQPQIGEQGLQRTF.

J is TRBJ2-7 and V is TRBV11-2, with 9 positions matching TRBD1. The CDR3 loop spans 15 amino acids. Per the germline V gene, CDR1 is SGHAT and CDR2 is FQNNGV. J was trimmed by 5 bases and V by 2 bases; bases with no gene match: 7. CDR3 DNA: TGTGCCAGCAGCTTACCCGGGACAGGGTACAACGAGCAGTACTTC. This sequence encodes CASSLPGTGYNEQYF. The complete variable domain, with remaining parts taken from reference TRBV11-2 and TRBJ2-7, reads EAGVAQSPRYKIIEKRQSVAFWCNPISGHATLYWYQQILGQGPKLLIQFQNNGVVDDSQLPKDRFSAERLKGVDSTLKIQPAKLEDSAVYLCASSLPGTGYNEQYFGPGTRLTVT.

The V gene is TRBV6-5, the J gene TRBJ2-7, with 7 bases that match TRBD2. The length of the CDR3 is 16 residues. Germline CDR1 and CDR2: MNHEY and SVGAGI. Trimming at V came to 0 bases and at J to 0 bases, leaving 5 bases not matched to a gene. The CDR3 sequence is CASSYSGGSLSYEQYF. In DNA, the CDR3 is TGTGCCAGCAGTTACTCTGGCGGGAGCCTCTCCTACGAGCAGTACTTC.

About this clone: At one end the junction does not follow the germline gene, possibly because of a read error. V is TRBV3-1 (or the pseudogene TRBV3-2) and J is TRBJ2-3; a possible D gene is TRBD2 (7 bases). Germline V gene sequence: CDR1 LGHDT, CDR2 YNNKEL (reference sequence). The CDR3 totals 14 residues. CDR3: CASSQDQGGAQRAF. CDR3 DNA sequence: TGTGCCAGCAGCCAAGACCAAGGGGGGGCACAGCGAGCTTTT.

As DNA, the CDR3 is TGTGCCAGTCGAAGACTAGTTTTTGAGCAGTTCTTC. Translated, it gives CASRRLVFEQFF. The V call is TRBV6-5, the J call TRBJ2-1; tentatively, D is TRBD2 (6 bases). Germline V lookup: CDR1 MNHEY, CDR2 SVGAGI. V was shortened by 9 bases and J by 9 bases, with 15 bases between the two germline ends. This CDR3 has 12 residues.

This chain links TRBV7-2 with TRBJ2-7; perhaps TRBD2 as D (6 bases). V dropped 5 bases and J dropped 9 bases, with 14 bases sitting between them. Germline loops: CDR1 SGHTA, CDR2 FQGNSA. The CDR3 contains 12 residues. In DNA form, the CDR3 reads TGTGCCAGCAGCCAACCTAGCGTGTCGCAGTACTTC. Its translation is CASSQPSVSQYF.

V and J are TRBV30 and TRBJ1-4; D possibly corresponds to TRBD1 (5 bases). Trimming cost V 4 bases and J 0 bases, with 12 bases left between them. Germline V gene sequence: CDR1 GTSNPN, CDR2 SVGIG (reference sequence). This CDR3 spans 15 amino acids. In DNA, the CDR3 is TGTGCCTGGAATCCTGGGGCTGCAACTAATGAAAAACTGTTTTTT. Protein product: CAWNPGAATNEKLFF.

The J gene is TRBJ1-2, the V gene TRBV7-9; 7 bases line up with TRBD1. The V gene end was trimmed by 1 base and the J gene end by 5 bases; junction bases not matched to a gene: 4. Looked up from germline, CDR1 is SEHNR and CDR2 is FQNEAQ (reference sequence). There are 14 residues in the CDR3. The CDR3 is CASSLGGTAYGYTF. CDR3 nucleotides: TGTGCCAGCAGCTTAGGTGGGACAGCTTATGGCTACACCTTC.

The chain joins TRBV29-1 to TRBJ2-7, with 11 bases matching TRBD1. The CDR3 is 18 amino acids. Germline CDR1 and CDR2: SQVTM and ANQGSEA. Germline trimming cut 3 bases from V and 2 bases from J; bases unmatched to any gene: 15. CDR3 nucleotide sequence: TGCAGCGTTGAGGGACAGGGGGAGGTCGGGAGTAACGCCTACGAGCAGTACTTC. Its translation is CSVEGQGEVGSNAYEQYF.

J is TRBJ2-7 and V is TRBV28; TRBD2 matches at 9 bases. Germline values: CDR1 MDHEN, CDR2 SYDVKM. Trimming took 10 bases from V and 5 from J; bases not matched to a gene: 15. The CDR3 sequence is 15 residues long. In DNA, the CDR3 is TGTGCCACCGCCTTGTTAGCGGGAGTGGTCCACGAGCAGTACTTC. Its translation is CATALLAGVVHEQYF. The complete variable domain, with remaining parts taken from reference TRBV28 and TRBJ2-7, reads DVKVTQSSRYLVKRTGEKVFLECVQDMDHENMFWYRQDPGLGLRLIYFSYDVKMKEKGDIPEGYSVSREKKERFSLILESASTNQTSMYLCATALLAGVVHEQYFGPGTRLTVT.

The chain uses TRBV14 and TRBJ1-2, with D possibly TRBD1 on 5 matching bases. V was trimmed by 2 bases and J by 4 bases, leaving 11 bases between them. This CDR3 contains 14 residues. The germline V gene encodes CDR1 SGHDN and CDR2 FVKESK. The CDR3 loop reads CASSQKDSIYGYTF. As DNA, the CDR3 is TGTGCCAGCAGCCAAAAAGACAGTATCTATGGCTACACCTTC.

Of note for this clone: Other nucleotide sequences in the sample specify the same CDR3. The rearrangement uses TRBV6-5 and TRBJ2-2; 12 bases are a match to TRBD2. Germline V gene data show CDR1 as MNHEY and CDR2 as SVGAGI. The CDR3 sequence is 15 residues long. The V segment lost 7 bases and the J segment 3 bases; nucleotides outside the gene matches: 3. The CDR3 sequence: CASTLAGGYTGELFF. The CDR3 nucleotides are TGTGCCAGCACCCTAGCGGGGGGGTACACCGGGGAGCTGTTTTTT.

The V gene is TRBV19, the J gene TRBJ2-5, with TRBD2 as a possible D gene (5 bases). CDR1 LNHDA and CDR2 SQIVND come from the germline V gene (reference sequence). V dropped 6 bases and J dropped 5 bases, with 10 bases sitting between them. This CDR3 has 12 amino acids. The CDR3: CASSGERETQYF. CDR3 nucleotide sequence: TGTGCCAGTAGCGGGGAACGGGAGACCCAGTACTTC. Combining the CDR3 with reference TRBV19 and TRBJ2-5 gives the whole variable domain DGGITQSPKYLFRKEGQNVTLSCEQNLNHDAMYWYRQDPGQGLRLIYYSQIVNDFQKGDIAEGYSVSREKKESFPLTVTSAQKNPTAFYLCASSGERETQYFGPGTRLLVL.

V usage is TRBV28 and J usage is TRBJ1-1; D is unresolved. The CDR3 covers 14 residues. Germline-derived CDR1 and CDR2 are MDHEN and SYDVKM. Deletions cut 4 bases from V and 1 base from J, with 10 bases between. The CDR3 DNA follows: TGTGCCAGCAGTTCGGACGGGAGGAACACTGAAGCTTTCTTT. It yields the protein CASSSDGRNTEAFF.